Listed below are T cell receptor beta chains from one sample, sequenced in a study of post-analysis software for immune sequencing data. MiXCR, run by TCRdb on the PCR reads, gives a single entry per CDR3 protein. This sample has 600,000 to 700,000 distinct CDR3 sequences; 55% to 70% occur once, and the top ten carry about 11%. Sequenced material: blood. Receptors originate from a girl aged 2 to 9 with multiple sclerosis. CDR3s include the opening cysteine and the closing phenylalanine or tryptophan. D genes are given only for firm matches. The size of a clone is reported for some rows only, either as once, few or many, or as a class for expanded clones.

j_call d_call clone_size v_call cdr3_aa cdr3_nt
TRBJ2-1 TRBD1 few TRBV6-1 CASRGLGQGPSNEQFF TGTGCCAGCAGAGGCCTGGGACAGGGGCCGAGCAATGAGCAGTTCTTC
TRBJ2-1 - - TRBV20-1 CSVPGRKYNEQFF TGCAGTGTTCCGGGACGGAAGTACAATGAGCAGTTCTTC
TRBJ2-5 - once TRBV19 CASSIGDLQYF TGTGCCAGTAGTATAGGGGACCTACAGTACTTC
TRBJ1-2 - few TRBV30 CALARGNYGYTF TGTGCCTTGGCTCGGGGGAACTATGGCTACACCTTC
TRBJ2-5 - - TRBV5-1 CASTNSLTQETQYF TGCGCCAGCACCAACTCCTTGACACAAGAGACCCAGTACTTC
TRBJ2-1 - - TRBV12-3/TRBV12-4 CASSLPGRSSYNEQFF TGTGCCAGCAGTTTGCCGGGAAGGAGCTCCTACAATGAGCAGTTCTTC
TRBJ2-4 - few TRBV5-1 CASSLEGQAKNIQYF TGCGCCAGCAGCTTGGAGGGGCAGGCCAAAAACATTCAGTACTTC
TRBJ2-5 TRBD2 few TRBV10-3 CAIRDTGSGGYQETQYF TGTGCCATCAGAGACACAGGAAGCGGGGGCTACCAAGAGACCCAGTACTTC
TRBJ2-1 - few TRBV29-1 CSVEGGSGYEQFF TGCAGCGTTGAAGGGGGGTCAGGGTATGAGCAGTTCTTC
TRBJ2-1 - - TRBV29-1 CSSKTRAFYNEQFF TGCAGCTCCAAGACCCGGGCCTTCTACAATGAGCAGTTCTTC
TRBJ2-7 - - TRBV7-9 CASSLGGTGSEQYF TGTGCCAGCAGCTTAGGAGGCACAGGGTCCGAGCAGTACTTC
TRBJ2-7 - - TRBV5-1 CASSFGRVTDEQYF TGCGCCAGCAGCTTCGGCAGGGTGACGGACGAGCAGTACTTC
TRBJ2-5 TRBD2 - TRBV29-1 CSVAEASGRQETQYF TGCAGCGTTGCAGAGGCTAGCGGCCGACAAGAGACCCAGTACTTC
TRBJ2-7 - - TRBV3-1 CASSGTAATYEQYF TGTGCCAGCAGCGGCACGGCGGCCACCTACGAGCAGTACTTC
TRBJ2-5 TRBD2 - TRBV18 CASSTLSGGSQETQYF TGTGCCAGCTCTACTCTATCCGGGGGGTCTCAAGAGACCCAGTACTTC
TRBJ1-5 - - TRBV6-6 CASTPLGADTQHF TGTGCCAGCACTCCCTTGGGGGCAGATACGCAGCATTTT
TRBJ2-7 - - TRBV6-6 CASSLFAGAGYEQYF TGTGCCAGCAGCCTCTTCGCAGGGGCGGGCTACGAACAGTACTTC
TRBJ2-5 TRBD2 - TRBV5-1 CASSGPTSGGPEYAAYQETQYF TGCGCCAGCAGCGGCCCAACTAGCGGGGGGCCTGAGTATGCGGCCTACCAAGAGACCCAGTACTTC
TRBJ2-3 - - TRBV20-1 CSATNEADTQYF TGCAGTGCTACGAACGAAGCAGATACGCAGTATTTT
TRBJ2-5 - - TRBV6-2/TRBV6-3 CARRASGSETQYF TGTGCCAGGCGCGCCTCGGGTTCTGAGACCCAGTACTTC
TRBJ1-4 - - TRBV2 CASSGTGNGEKLFF TGTGCCAGCAGCGGTACAGGGAACGGTGAAAAACTGTTTTTT
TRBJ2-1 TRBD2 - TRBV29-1 CSVEVQAGGGNEQFF TGCAGCGTTGAAGTACAAGCGGGAGGGGGTAATGAGCAGTTCTTC
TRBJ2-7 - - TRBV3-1 CASSQGLLPAGEQYF TGTGCCAGCAGCCAAGGACTCCTCCCCGCTGGCGAGCAGTACTTC
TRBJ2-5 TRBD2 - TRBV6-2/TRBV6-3 CASSSGGGYQETQYF TGTGCCAGCAGTTCGGGCGGGGGGTACCAAGAGACCCAGTACTTC
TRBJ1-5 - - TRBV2 CASANSNQPQHF TGTGCCAGCGCAAATAGCAATCAGCCCCAGCATTTT
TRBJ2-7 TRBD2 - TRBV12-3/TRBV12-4 CASSLLAGAEQYF TGTGCCAGCAGTTTACTAGCGGGGGCCGAGCAGTACTTC
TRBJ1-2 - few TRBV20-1 CSAFDGANYGYTF TGCAGTGCTTTCGACGGAGCTAACTATGGCTACACCTTC
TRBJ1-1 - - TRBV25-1 CASSAVRGNTEAFF TGTGCCAGCAGTGCGGTGAGGGGGAACACTGAAGCTTTCTTT
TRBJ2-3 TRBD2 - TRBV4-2 CASSQDPRGRVTDTQYF TGTGCCAGCAGCCAAGATCCCCGCGGGAGGGTAACAGATACGCAGTATTTT